This is a list of T cell receptor beta chains from one sample in a study of blood T cell repertoires in COVID-19. Method: immunoSEQ multiplex PCR; TCRdb's copy keeps in-frame clones and lacks some. This sample yields roughly 59,000 clones, of which around 83% are seen a single time; 3.5% belongs to the top ten. Sequences were obtained from peripheral blood. These receptors all stem from a woman aged 80 or older with acute or convalescent COVID-19. The CDR3 runs from the conserved cysteine through the conserved F or W. The order of the fields is V gene, D gene, J gene, clone size, CDR3 DNA, CDR3 protein. The D gene is left open where the match is weak. Size is omitted from some rows. Given values are once, few, many or a class for expanded clones.

>TRBV18|TRBD1|TRBJ1-1|.
TGTGCCAGCTCTCCCGGGACAGGGGGCTCTAGGGGTGCTGAAGCTTTCTTT
CASSPGTGGSRGAEAFF
>TRBV5-5|.|TRBJ1-3|.
TGTGCCAGCAGCTTATGGGCCGGAAACACCATATATTTT
CASSLWAGNTIYF
>TRBV6-4|TRBD2|TRBJ2-3|.
TGTGCCAGCAGTGACGACCTGCTCTGGGACTACCACACAGATACGCAGTATTTT
CASSDDLLWDYHTDTQYF
>TRBV18|TRBD2|TRBJ2-5|once
TGTGCCAGCTCACCACAACTCACGGGGGGGCCCGGTGAGACCCAGTACTTC
CASSPQLTGGPGETQYF
>TRBV19|.|TRBJ2-1|.
TGTGCCAGTAGTGAGGCCTTTTTAAACAATGAGCAGTTCTTC
CASSEAFLNNEQFF
>TRBV12-3/TRBV12-4|.|TRBJ1-5|few
TGTGCCAGCAGTTTAGGAGAGAATCAGCCCCAGCATTTT
CASSLGENQPQHF
>TRBV11-2|TRBD1|TRBJ1-6|.
TGTGCCAGCAGCTGGGGACAGGGCATCAATTCCCTCCACTTT
CASSWGQGINSLHF
>TRBV7-3|.|TRBJ2-1|.
TGTGCCAGCAGCTTAGGGGGGTCTTACTACAATGAGCAGTTCTTC
CASSLGGSYYNEQFF
>TRBV14|.|TRBJ2-2|.
TGTGCCAGGTTCAACTCCGAGCTGTTTTTT
CARFNSELFF
>TRBV7-8|.|TRBJ2-1|once
TGTGCCAGCAGCCCAGCCCGGGAGCAGTTCTTC
CASSPAREQFF
>TRBV4-3|.|TRBJ2-7|.
TGCGCCAGCAGCCAGGTCCTCGGGGAGAGCTCCTACGAGCAGTACTTC
CASSQVLGESSYEQYF
>TRBV6-1|.|TRBJ2-7|.
TGTGCCAGCAGTGAACACCTAAAGGGGTCCTACGAGCAGTACTTC
CASSEHLKGSYEQYF
>TRBV7-8|TRBD1|TRBJ2-3|.
TGTGCCAGCAGCCGAGGACAGGGGGCGATAGATACGCAGTATTTT
CASSRGQGAIDTQYF
>TRBV19|TRBD1|TRBJ2-2|few
TGTGCCAGTAGGTTACTGGCAGGGGGCCCCGGGGAGCTGTTTTTT
CASRLLAGGPGELFF
>TRBV11-2|TRBD2|TRBJ2-5|.
TGTGCCAGCAGCTTAGAGCGGGGGGGCAAGACCCAGTACTTC
CASSLERGGKTQYF
>TRBV6-5|TRBD1|TRBJ1-5|.
TGTGCCAGCAGTCGGGGACAGGGAGTTCAGCCCCAGCATTTT
CASSRGQGVQPQHF